This passage covers 9 T cell receptor beta chains from one sample sequenced in a study of T cells in Graves' hyperthyroidism and ophthalmopathy. The source material, RNA transcripts, was used to amplify TCR beta CDR3 regions. The HTBI primer set served for first-round RT-PCR of the TCR CDR3. TCRdb independently ran MiXCR on the multiplex PCR reads; one entry per CDR3 protein. Among about 380,000 distinct CDR3 sequences listed, roughly 13% were seen once. The sequencing input was blood. The receptors stem from a woman aged 55-75 years with Graves' hyperthyroidism.

This clonotype was counted at least ten times. This rearrangement joins TRBV28 to TRBJ2-6, with no clear D. CDR1 is MDHEN and CDR2 is SYDVKM in the germline V gene. The CDR3 is 15 amino acids. V was shortened by 8 bases and J by 2 bases, with 13 bases between the two germline ends. The CDR3 coding sequence is TGTGCCAGCGGAACCCCCACCACTGGGGCCAACGTCCTGACTTTC. Translated, it gives CASGTPTTGANVLTF. Drawing the rest from reference TRBV28 and TRBJ2-6, the complete variable domain is DVKVTQSSRYLVKRTGEKVFLECVQDMDHENMFWYRQDPGLGLRLIYFSYDVKMKEKGDIPEGYSVSREKKERFSLILESASTNQTSMYLCASGTPTTGANVLTFGAGSRLTVL.

This clonotype showed up just a few times. The CDR3 DNA reads as TGTGCCAGTAGTTACGCAGGGACGTCCTACGAGCAGTACTTC. Translated, it gives CASSYAGTSYEQYF. This sequence joins TRBV19 and TRBJ2-7, with D perhaps given as TRBD1 or TRBD2 (5 bases each). The CDR3 is made up of 14 amino acids. Deletions cut 5 bases from V and 1 base from J, with 12 bases between. Germline CDR1 and CDR2: LNHDA and SQIVND (reference sequence).

This clonotype was counted many times. The rearrangement links TRBV7-8 to TRBJ2-5, with D tentatively TRBD2 (5 bases). V shed 2 bases and J shed 0 bases, with 10 bases lying between them. Germline CDR1 and CDR2: SGHVS and FQNEAQ. The length of the CDR3 is 15 residues. Here the CDR3 reads CASSLRAVYQETQYF. CDR3 DNA: TGTGCCAGCAGCTTACGAGCGGTGTACCAAGAGACCCAGTACTTC.

In its sample, this clonotype was seen many times. The chain joins TRBV6-6 to TRBJ1-1, with 7 bases lining up with TRBD1. The CDR3 length is 16 residues. Germline V lookup: CDR1 MNHNY, CDR2 SVGAGI (reference sequence). J lost 7 bases, V lost 0 bases, and 11 bases had no gene match. CDR3: CASSYSFGTEMFEAFF. In nucleotides, the CDR3 is TGTGCCAGCAGTTACTCGTTTGGGACAGAGATGTTTGAAGCTTTCTTT.

This rearrangement joins TRBV11-2 to TRBJ2-3; tentative D call: TRBD2 (6 bases). Germline V gene data show CDR1 as SGHAT and CDR2 as FQNNGV. The CDR3 contains 15 residues. V lost 5 bases to trimming and J lost 5 bases, with 17 bases between them. The CDR3 nucleotides are TGTGCCAGCAGCCGCCATAGCGGCAGAGAAGATACGCAGTATTTT. It encodes CASSRHSGREDTQYF.

This clonotype is a singleton in its sample. The genes are TRBV5-6 and TRBJ2-1; 7 bases match TRBD2. The CDR3 runs 16 residues. Losses at the gene ends were 3 bases for V and 2 bases for J; bases not matched to a gene: 8. Germline values: CDR1 SGHDT, CDR2 YYEEEE. The CDR3 DNA follows: TGTGCCAGCAGCTCCGGGGGGAGAGGGGCCTACAATGAGCAGTTCTTC. This codes for CASSSGGRGAYNEQFF.

This clonotype was seen many times. One end of the junction is discordant with germline, which a read error may explain. The chain has TRBV5-1 and TRBJ2-2; no clear D gene. The CDR3 has 14 residues. Germline loops: CDR1 SGHRS, CDR2 YFSETQ. CDR3: CASSLGQNTGELFF. CDR3 DNA sequence: TGTGCCAGCAGCTTAGGGCAGAACACCGGGGAGCTGTTTTTT. The full variable domain, with the rest looked up from reference TRBV5-1 and TRBJ2-2, is KAGVTQTPRYLIKTRGQQVTLSCSPISGHRSVSWYQQTPGQGLQFLFEYFSETQRNKGNFPGRFSGRQFSNSRSEMNVSTLELGDSALYLCASSLGQNTGELFFGEGSRLTVL.

This clonotype came up a few times. The rearrangement joins TRBV5-4 to TRBJ2-5, with 10 bases that match TRBD2. CDR1 SGHNT and CDR2 YYREEE come from the germline V gene (reference sequence). The V and J ends lost 3 bases and 5 bases, in that order; junction bases with no gene match: 7. The CDR3 runs 15 residues. Here the CDR3 DNA reads TGTGCCAGCAGCTCCCTAGCGGGAGTTCGGGAGACCCAGTACTTC. Its protein is CASSSLAGVRETQYF.

The table lists this clonotype with a few counts. In DNA, the CDR3 is TGTGCCAGCAGCGCGGGACAGGGAAAGAGGAATCCACCCCTCCACTTT. Translation: CASSAGQGKRNPPLHF. The genes are TRBV5-6 and TRBJ1-6; 9 positions agree with TRBD1. With V trimmed by 4 bases and J by 11 bases, 13 bases remained unmatched. The CDR3 contains 16 residues. The germline CDR1 and CDR2 sequences are SGHDT and YYEEEE.